The 26 T cell receptor beta chains reported below all come from one sample, sequenced in a study of cytomegalovirus exposure and HLA in healthy donors. Some clones are missing from TCRdb's copy, which holds only in-frame ones; the method was immunoSEQ multiplex PCR. The repertoire has some 65,000 clones, approximately 97% of them found once; the top ten carry 2% to 2.5%. Sequencing was carried out using PBMCs. Receptors originate from a man between 18 and 35 years old in good health and CMV-seronegative.

The chain carries TRBV1 and TRBJ2-7; the table assigns TRBD2, which was not confirmed against the DNA. TRBV1 counts as a pseudogene. This CDR3 has 15 amino acids. The CDR3 loop is CTSSQEWTKCYEQYF. The DNA of the CDR3 is TGCACCAGCAGCCAGGAGTGGACTAAGTGTTACGAGCAGTACTTC.

This clone was recorded once. The chain is built from TRBV15 and TRBJ1-1; tentative D call: TRBD1 (6 bases). V dropped 2 bases and J dropped 3 bases, with 10 bases sitting between them. Germline CDR1 LNHNV, CDR2 YYDKDF (reference sequence). The CDR3 extends over 14 amino acids. The CDR3 here is CATSRRQAHTEAFF. The CDR3 DNA reads TGTGCCACCAGCAGAAGACAGGCACACACTGAAGCTTTCTTT.

The sample holds a few counts of this clone. V and J are TRBV6-5 and TRBJ1-5; D not resolved. With 0 bases removed from V and 3 bases from J, the gap between germline ends came to 9 bases. The CDR3 extends over 15 amino acids. The V gene's germline CDR1 is MNHEY and CDR2 SVGAGI. The DNA of the CDR3 is TGTGCCAGCAGTTACTCGGGAGAGTACAATCAGCCCCAGCATTTT. This translates into CASSYSGEYNQPQHF.

The chain recombines TRBV9 with TRBJ2-3; D remains ambiguous. The CDR3 is 15 amino acids. Trimming took off 0 bases at V and 4 bases at J, with 12 bases between the two ends. CDR1 and CDR2 (germline): SGDLS, YYNGEE. CDR3 sequence: CASSVAIAYPDTQYF. As DNA, the CDR3 is TGTGCCAGCAGCGTAGCTATCGCCTACCCAGATACGCAGTATTTT.

The chain couples TRBV10-3 to TRBJ1-2; 9 nucleotides line up with TRBD1. Germline loops: CDR1 ENHRY, CDR2 SYGVKD. Trimming at V came to 8 bases and at J to 4 bases, leaving 5 bases not matched to a gene. The CDR3 is made up of 13 amino acids. The DNA of the CDR3 is TGTGCCATCCGCCCGGACAGGGGCTATGGCTACACCTTC. Encoded protein: CAIRPDRGYGYTF.

The chain uses TRBV7-9 and TRBJ2-1; TRBD2 matches at 7 bases. J lost 5 bases, V lost 1 base, and 5 bases had no gene match. CDR3 length: 15 amino acids. The germline CDR1 and CDR2 sequences are SEHNR and FQNEAQ (reference sequence). CDR3 loop: CASSLEETSNNEQFF. The DNA of the CDR3 is TGTGCCAGCAGCTTAGAGGAGACTAGCAACAATGAGCAGTTCTTC.

The chain is built from TRBV5-8 and TRBJ1-1, with a weak D call TRBD1 (5 bases). Germline V gene sequence: CDR1 SGHTS, CDR2 YDEGEE. V dropped 0 bases and J dropped 3 bases, with 15 bases sitting between them. CDR3 size: 16 residues. Here the CDR3 DNA reads TGTGCCAGCAGCTTGGTGGCCAGGGCTCGGGACACTGAAGCTTTCTTT. The encoded protein is CASSLVARARDTEAFF.

V and J are TRBV5-5 and TRBJ2-7; 8 bases agree with TRBD1. J was trimmed by 5 bases and V by 2 bases; bases with no gene match: 3. Per the germline V gene, CDR1 is SGHKS and CDR2 is YYEKEE (reference sequence). This CDR3 is 13 amino acids long. For the CDR3, the DNA is TGTGCCAGCAGCTTCCCAGGGGGCCACGAGCAGTACTTC. This encodes CASSFPGGHEQYF.

The chain links TRBV19 to TRBJ2-5; 8 bases line up with TRBD1. J lost 1 base, V lost 6 bases, and 4 bases had no gene match. Germline V gives CDR1 LNHDA, CDR2 SQIVND (reference sequence). This CDR3 is 14 amino acids long. The CDR3 spells CASRGTGAQETQYF. CDR3 nucleotides: TGTGCCAGTAGGGGGACAGGAGCCCAAGAGACCCAGTACTTC. Full variable domain (rest looked up from reference TRBV19 and TRBJ2-5): DGGITQSPKYLFRKEGQNVTLSCEQNLNHDAMYWYRQDPGQGLRLIYYSQIVNDFQKGDIAEGYSVSREKKESFPLTVTSAQKNPTAFYLCASRGTGAQETQYFGPGTRLLVL.

In nucleotides, the CDR3 is TGCAGCGTTGCAGGCTCTGGAAACACCATATATTTT. Encoded protein: CSVAGSGNTIYF. The gene calls are TRBV29-1 and TRBJ1-3; D gene uncertain. The CDR3 is 12 amino acids. The V gene's germline CDR1 is SQVTM and CDR2 ANQGSEA. V was trimmed by 4 bases and J by 0 bases, leaving 4 bases between them.

The CDR3 sequence: CASSSRHQDQPQHF. The CDR3 DNA reads as TGTGCCAGCAGTTCTCGACATCAGGATCAGCCCCAGCATTTT. The chain is built from TRBV27 and TRBJ1-5; D unclear. V was cut by 4 bases and J by 5 bases, with 12 bases left in between. The germline gives CDR1 MNHEY, CDR2 SMNVEV (reference sequence). The CDR3 totals 14 residues.

The V and J genes are TRBV7-2 and TRBJ2-7; 7 nucleotides line up with TRBD1. The junction had 6 bases not matched to a gene; V was cut back by 5 bases and J by 2 bases. There are 14 residues in the CDR3. Germline V gene data show CDR1 as SGHTA and CDR2 as FQGNSA. CDR3 protein: CASSPAGTAYEQYF. In DNA, the CDR3 is TGTGCCAGCAGCCCTGCCGGGACAGCCTACGAGCAGTACTTC.

The rearrangement uses TRBV7-8 and TRBJ1-1; D remains ambiguous. CDR3 length equals 14 residues. The ends were cut back, 4 bases at V and 1 base at J, with 10 bases in the middle. Germline-derived CDR1 and CDR2 are SGHVS and FQNEAQ. The CDR3 bases are TGTGCCAGCAGCTCCCGGGTAGGGAACACTGAAGCTTTCTTT. Protein product: CASSSRVGNTEAFF.

The count of this clone is one. J is TRBJ1-4 and V is TRBV2; D is perhaps TRBD1 (6 bases). Germline V gives CDR1 SNHLY, CDR2 FYNNEI. V lost 6 bases to trimming and J lost 8 bases, with 13 bases between them. The CDR3 length is 13 residues. CDR3 amino acids: CASRGGPGEKLFF. As DNA, the CDR3 is TGTGCCAGCAGGGGGGGGCCGGGGGAAAAACTGTTTTTT.

This rearrangement joins TRBV28 to TRBJ1-2; 9 nucleotides line up with TRBD1. The V and J ends lost 4 bases and 0 bases, in that order; junction bases with no gene match: 9. Germline V gene lookup returns CDR1 MDHEN and CDR2 SYDVKM. The CDR3 totals 17 residues. The CDR3 nucleotides read TGTGCCAGCAGTTCCGTGGACAGGGGAGTTGCTAACTATGGCTACACCTTC. This gives the protein CASSSVDRGVANYGYTF.

V usage is TRBV28 and J usage is TRBJ1-1, with TRBD1 as a possible D gene (5 bases). Trimming shortened V by 6 bases and J by 3 bases, and 8 bases separated the two germline ends. This CDR3 region has 12 residues. Germline V gene sequence: CDR1 MDHEN, CDR2 SYDVKM. The CDR3 nucleotides are TGTGCCAGCAGGGAACAGGACACTGAAGCTTTCTTT. This translates into CASREQDTEAFF.

In this sample, this clone turned up a few times. V is TRBV6-4 and J is TRBJ2-6; 7 nucleotides align to TRBD1. CDR3 length: 16 residues. The germline V gene has CDR1 MRHNA and CDR2 SNTAGT. Trimming took 2 bases from V and 4 from J; bases not matched to a gene: 5. The CDR3 sequence: CASSDTGELGANVLTF. The CDR3 DNA reads TGTGCCAGCAGTGACACAGGGGAATTGGGGGCCAACGTCCTGACTTTC.

The CDR3 is CASSIRQGSEKLFF. CDR3 nucleotide sequence: TGTGCCAGTAGTATCCGGCAGGGTAGTGAAAAACTGTTTTTT. The rearrangement uses TRBV19 and TRBJ1-4; D possibly corresponds to TRBD1 (5 bases). V dropped 3 bases and J dropped 7 bases, with 12 bases sitting between them. The length of the CDR3 is 14 residues. Looked up from germline, CDR1 is LNHDA and CDR2 is SQIVND (reference sequence).

The rearrangement links TRBV5-6 to TRBJ2-2; D not certain. Germline CDR1 SGHDT, CDR2 YYEEEE. V was pared by 0 bases and J by 7 bases, with 7 bases between. The CDR3 length is 13 residues. As DNA, the CDR3 is TGTGCCAGCAGCTTGGATATTGTCGGGGAGCTGTTTTTT. This gives the protein CASSLDIVGELFF. The full variable domain, rest sourced from reference TRBV5-6 and TRBJ2-2, is DAGVTQSPTHLIKTRGQQVTLRCSPKSGHDTVSWYQQALGQGPQFIFQYYEEEERQRGNFPDRFSGHQFPNYSSELNVNALLLGDSALYLCASSLDIVGELFFGEGSRLTVL.

The chain is built from TRBV9 and TRBJ1-1, with D tentatively TRBD1 (5 bases). V dropped 0 bases and J dropped 8 bases, with 14 bases sitting between them. The CDR3 consists of 14 residues. Germline V gene data show CDR1 as SGDLS and CDR2 as YYNGEE. CDR3 DNA sequence: TGTGCCAGCAGCGTAGGGGGCGGGACTTTCGAAGCTTTCTTT. Translating gives CASSVGGGTFEAFF.

This chain joins TRBV12-5 and TRBJ2-5, with D hard to call. The CDR3 spans 14 residues. Germline V gene sequence: CDR1 LGHNT, CDR2 FRNRAP. V lost 6 bases to trimming and J lost 2 bases, with 13 bases between them. The CDR3 is CASGPGGTQETQYF. CDR3 bases: TGTGCTAGTGGCCCCGGCGGCACTCAAGAGACCCAGTACTTC.

DNA of the CDR3: TGCAGCGTTTCCCGGGACAGCTTTTATGGCTACACCTTC. As protein: CSVSRDSFYGYTF. This chain joins TRBV29-1 and TRBJ1-2; TRBD1 matches at 7 bases. CDR3 length: 13 residues. The germline V gene encodes CDR1 SQVTM and CDR2 ANQGSEA. With 5 bases clipped from V and 5 bases from J, the junction kept 8 bases outside the gene matches.

This chain joins TRBV19 and TRBJ1-2, with D possibly being TRBD1 (5 bases). This CDR3 contains 15 residues. V lost 5 bases and J 1 base, leaving 14 bases between the germline ends. Germline CDR1 LNHDA, CDR2 SQIVND (reference sequence). The chain's CDR3 is CASSVSGGYNYGYTF. The CDR3 nucleotides read TGTGCCAGTAGTGTCTCGGGGGGTTATAACTATGGCTACACCTTC.

The chain recombines TRBV27 with TRBJ1-1; D ambiguous. Trimming cost V 3 bases and J 1 base, with 6 bases left between them. The germline V gene encodes CDR1 MNHEY and CDR2 SMNVEV (reference sequence). CDR3 size: 13 residues. CDR3 sequence reads: CASSFAGNTEAFF. For the CDR3, the DNA is TGTGCCAGCAGTTTCGCAGGGAACACTGAAGCTTTCTTT.

The chain has TRBV7-9 and TRBJ1-2, with D unresolved. V gave up 2 bases and J gave up 1 base, with 11 bases separating them. The germline gives CDR1 SEHNR, CDR2 FQNEAQ (reference sequence). The CDR3 is 15 residues long. The CDR3: CASSLWPAINYGYTF. CDR3 coding DNA: TGTGCCAGCAGCTTATGGCCAGCGATTAACTATGGCTACACCTTC.

The chain carries TRBV6-6 and TRBJ1-2; no firm D call. CDR3 length: 13 residues. CDR1 is MNHNY, CDR2 SVGAGI, per germline (reference sequence). With 6 bases removed from V and 2 bases from J, the gap between germline ends came to 10 bases. The CDR3 loop is CASRIGLNYGYTF. The CDR3 DNA reads TGTGCCAGCAGAATAGGACTAAACTATGGCTACACCTTC.